Each of the 8 T cell receptor beta chains below was sequenced from the same sample in a study of T cell changes during pregnancy in multiple sclerosis. The assay was immunoSEQ multiplex PCR, and TCRdb's table has in-frame clones only and misses some. The data contain 13,000 to 15,000 clones, 93% of them singletons. This specimen was peripheral blood, taken in the second trimester of pregnancy. The receptors shown here come from a female donor in good health, enrolled as a control in a pregnancy study.

This chain joins TRBV5-4 and TRBJ2-3; 10 positions agree with TRBD1. Trimming at V came to 6 bases and at J to 2 bases, leaving 6 bases not matched to a gene. Germline CDR1 reads SGHNT; CDR2 reads YYREEE (reference sequence). This CDR3 region has 15 residues. The CDR3 DNA reads TGTGCCAGCACCCCGGACAGGGGGTTCACAGATACGCAGTATTTT. Translating gives CASTPDRGFTDTQYF.

V gene TRBV2 combines with J gene TRBJ1-2; 7 bases agree with TRBD1. This CDR3 is 15 amino acids long. CDR1 is SNHLY, CDR2 FYNNEI, per germline. After removal of 6 bases from V and 2 bases from J, the junction contained 9 bases not matched to a gene. The CDR3 sequence is CASREGYRGNYGYTF. DNA for the CDR3: TGTGCCAGCAGGGAGGGCTACAGGGGAAACTATGGCTACACCTTC.

The chain is built from TRBV7-9 and TRBJ1-1; perhaps TRBD1 as D (6 bases). V was cut by 2 bases and J by 12 bases, with 10 bases left in between. CDR1 is SEHNR and CDR2 is FQNEAQ in the germline V gene (reference sequence). This CDR3 contains 11 residues. The CDR3 here is CASSLRGGSFF. CDR3 DNA: TGTGCCAGCAGCTTAAGAGGGGGATCTTTCTTT. The full variable domain, in which reference TRBV7-9 and TRBJ1-1 provide the parts outside the CDR3, is DTGVSQNPRHKITKRGQNVTFRCDPISEHNRLYWYRQTLGQGPEFLTYFQNEAQLEKSRLLSDRFSAERPKGSFSTLEIQRTEQGDSAMYLCASSLRGGSFFGQGTRLTVV.

The V and J genes are TRBV6-5 and TRBJ2-3, with D maybe TRBD1 (6 bases). CDR3 length: 16 residues. CDR1 MNHEY and CDR2 SVGAGI come from the germline V gene. Deletions cut 2 bases from V and 9 bases from J, with 21 bases between. The CDR3: CASSYSPGHPDKTQYF. The DNA of the CDR3 is TGTGCCAGCAGTTACAGTCCGGGACACCCAGATAAGACGCAGTATTTT.

CDR3 region: CASSLALRGDEQFF. The CDR3 DNA reads TGTGCCAGCAGCTTGGCCTTGCGGGGGGATGAGCAGTTCTTC. The chain links TRBV5-6 to TRBJ2-1; 8 nucleotides align to TRBD2. Unmatched junction bases numbered 4, after V lost 0 bases and J lost 8 bases. CDR1 and CDR2 from the germline V gene are SGHDT and YYEEEE. The CDR3 is made up of 14 amino acids.

V is TRBV19 and J is TRBJ2-1; 9 nucleotides match TRBD2. The germline V gene has CDR1 LNHDA and CDR2 SQIVND (reference sequence). The V and J ends lost 5 bases and 1 base, in that order; junction bases with no gene match: 6. The length of the CDR3 is 16 residues. The chain's CDR3 is CASSRLAEDSYNEQFF. CDR3 DNA sequence: TGTGCCAGTAGTCGACTAGCGGAGGATTCCTACAATGAGCAGTTCTTC.

The rearrangement uses TRBV5-1 and TRBJ1-1; 8 nucleotides agree with TRBD1. Germline CDR1 is SGHRS and CDR2 is YFSETQ. The trim removed 5 bases at V and 1 base at J, leaving 4 bases unmatched. The CDR3 is 14 residues long. CDR3 bases: TGCGCCAGCAGGGTTGACAGGGGGAACACTGAAGCTTTCTTT. This codes for CASRVDRGNTEAFF.

The V gene is TRBV2, the J gene TRBJ2-3; D perhaps matches TRBD1 (6 bases). V was clipped by 5 bases and J by 4 bases, with 16 bases between them. Per the germline V gene, CDR1 is SNHLY and CDR2 is FYNNEI. The CDR3 runs to 15 residues. CDR3 in DNA: TGTGCCAGCAGTCGAACAGGGTCGGAAGCAGATACGCAGTATTTT. Translation gives CASSRTGSEADTQYF.